This T cell receptor beta chain was found in a study of T cells after somatic rescue of genetic block. Repertoires were generated with immunoSEQ multiplex PCR, while TCRdb's copy carries only in-frame clones and drops some. The sample gives tens of thousands of clones, approximately 96% of which show up once; around 0.083% is in the top ten. V lost 6 bases and J 1 base, leaving 7 bases between the germline ends. This CDR3 has 13 amino acids. Germline V gene sequence: CDR1 LNHDA, CDR2 SQIVND (reference sequence). The sample comprised peripheral blood mononuclear cells (PBMCs). V usage is TRBV19 and J usage is TRBJ1-3; D call uncertain. The receptor was derived from a child less than two years old. CDR3 nucleotides: TGTGCCAGTAGGTCACAGTCTGGAAACACCATATATTTT. Translated, it gives CASRSQSGNTIYF.